The rows below give T cell receptor beta chains drawn from one sample of a study of blood T cell repertoires in COVID-19. Generated by immunoSEQ multiplex PCR, the TCRdb table keeps only in-frame clones and is missing some. The data show about 180,000 clones, with approximately 80% seen just once and around 6.7% held by the top ten. The specimen was peripheral blood. The source of these receptors is a woman aged 40 to 49 with COVID-19, enrolled during active disease. Each CDR3 is given with its conserved first and last residue. D genes are given only for firm matches. Clone size, where shown, is once, few, many, or a class for clones that have expanded.

j_call clone_size v_call d_call cdr3_nt cdr3_aa
TRBJ1-5 - TRBV14 - TGTGCCAGCAGCCGTGAGACAGCAGAGAATCAGCCCCAGCATTTT CASSRETAENQPQHF
TRBJ2-1 - TRBV11-2 - TGTGCCAGCACCCCGGACAGCGACAATGAGCAGTTCTTC CASTPDSDNEQFF
TRBJ2-7 - TRBV7-9 TRBD2 TGTGCCAGCACCCACGGGGGGGGGACTAGCGGGAGCGAGCAGTACTTC CASTHGGGTSGSEQYF
TRBJ1-2 - TRBV6-5 TRBD1 TGTGCCAGCAGCAAAGGGACAGACATCTATGGCTACACCTTC CASSKGTDIYGYTF
TRBJ1-2 - TRBV3-1/TRBV3-2 - TGTGCCAGCAGCCAGAAGGCCAGGCGTGGGAGTGGCTACACCTTC CASSQKARRGSGYTF
TRBJ2-7 - TRBV10-1 - TGCGCCATCTCCCGGTCCATCGGGTCCGAGCAGTACTTC CAISRSIGSEQYF
TRBJ2-7 - TRBV3-1/TRBV3-2 TRBD2 TGTGCCAGCAGCCAAGGGGGGACTAGCGGCTACGAGCAGTACTTC CASSQGGTSGYEQYF
TRBJ2-7 few TRBV5-1 - TGCGCCAGCACCCGGGCGGGACCTGGATACGAGCAGTACTTC CASTRAGPGYEQYF
TRBJ1-1 - TRBV7-9 - TGTGCCAGCAGCTTAGAGAGGGCCACTGAAGCTTTCTTT CASSLERATEAFF
TRBJ1-1 - TRBV7-9 TRBD1 TGTGCCAGCAGCTTAGATACAGGGGCGCACGTCATGTACACTGAAGCTTTCTTT CASSLDTGAHVMYTEAFF
TRBJ2-7 - TRBV4-1 TRBD2 TGCGCCAGCAGCCAAGAAGCTAGCGGGACCCCCTACGAGCAGTACTTC CASSQEASGTPYEQYF
TRBJ1-5 - TRBV3-1/TRBV3-2 - TGTGCCAGCAGCCAAGAAGGGAGGACCCAGCATTTT CASSQEGRTQHF
TRBJ1-4 - TRBV18 TRBD1 TGTGCCAGCTCACCCGGGACAGGGGCCGAAAAACTGTTTTTT CASSPGTGAEKLFF
TRBJ2-7 - TRBV3-1/TRBV3-2 - TGTGCCAGCAGCCAAATCGAGTACGAGCAGTACTTC CASSQIEYEQYF
TRBJ1-1 few TRBV12-5 - TGTGCTAGTGGTTTAGCCGGGGGGACGAGGAATGAAGCTTTCTTT CASGLAGGTRNEAFF
TRBJ1-2 - TRBV3-1/TRBV3-2 TRBD1 TGTGCCAGCAGCCGACAGGGCTGGGGCTACACCTTC CASSRQGWGYTF
TRBJ1-5 - TRBV4-2 - TGTGCCAGCAGCCAAGAGGCGGATCAATCAATGCCCCAGCATTTT CASSQEADQSMPQHF
TRBJ1-3 - TRBV3-1/TRBV3-2 - TGTGCCAGCAGTCCGGGGTCCTCTGGAAACACCATATATTTT CASSPGSSGNTIYF
TRBJ2-5 - TRBV7-2 TRBD2 TGTGCCAGCAGCCGGACTAGCGGGGGGTACCAAGAGACCCAGTACTTC CASSRTSGGYQETQYF
TRBJ2-7 - TRBV27 - TGTGCCAGCAGCTCCAGCGGCCCCTACGAGCAGTACTTC CASSSSGPYEQYF
TRBJ2-5 - TRBV29-1 TRBD1 TGCAGCGTTGAGCCCGACAGGGGGCGCGGGGAGACCCAGTACTTC CSVEPDRGRGETQYF
TRBJ2-2 - TRBV6-5 - TGTGCCAGCAGCCCAATCGGGGTGACCGGGGAGCTGTTTTTT CASSPIGVTGELFF
TRBJ1-2 - TRBV3-1/TRBV3-2 - TGTGCCAGCAGCCAAGAACGGCAGGGTCAAGGCTACACCTTC CASSQERQGQGYTF
TRBJ1-5 - TRBV28 - TGTGCCAGCAGTTTAGGGCAGGGGTTTAGGCAGCCCCAGCATTTT CASSLGQGFRQPQHF
TRBJ1-1 few TRBV19 - TGTGCCAGTAGTGTTAAAGGGGACACTGAAGCTTTCTTT CASSVKGDTEAFF
TRBJ2-7 - TRBV15 - TGTGCCACCAGCAGAACAGTTAGCTCCTACGAGCAGTACTTC CATSRTVSSYEQYF
TRBJ2-1 - TRBV14 TRBD2 TGTGCCAGCAGCCGGCTAGGGGAGGGCAATGAGCAGTTCTTC CASSRLGEGNEQFF
TRBJ2-7 many TRBV7-9 - TGTGCCAGCAGCTCCCCTCAGGGGATAGTTACCTACGAGCAGTACTTC CASSSPQGIVTYEQYF
TRBJ1-3 - TRBV24-1 - TGTGCCACCAGTGATTTGCACAGGGTGAACGGAAACACCATATATTTT CATSDLHRVNGNTIYF
TRBJ1-4 - TRBV5-1 - TGCGCCAGCAGCCCTTCTCCCGACAGGAAGGGGGAAAAACTGTTTTTT CASSPSPDRKGEKLFF
TRBJ1-3 - TRBV15 - TGTGCCACCAGCAGAGAGCCGGGGGGCTTCTCTGGAAACACCATATATTTT CATSREPGGFSGNTIYF
TRBJ1-5 once TRBV10-1 - TGCGCCAGGTCAACAGGTTCCCATGGGGTTAACAATCAGCCCCAGCATTTT CARSTGSHGVNNQPQHF
TRBJ1-2 - TRBV28 TRBD1 TGTGCCAGCAGTTTAACAGGGGGAGGGTACTATGGCTACACCTTC CASSLTGGGYYGYTF
TRBJ2-3 - TRBV29-1 TRBD2 TGCAGCGGGGGGCGGACTAGCGGGAGGACAGATACGCAGTATTTT CSGGRTSGRTDTQYF
TRBJ1-1 - TRBV28 - TGTGCCAGCAGCATCTACAGGGTGAACACTGAAGCTTTCTTT CASSIYRVNTEAFF
TRBJ1-5 - TRBV27 - TGTGCCAGCCTGACGGGTCCTTCAGAGCCCCAGCATTTT CASLTGPSEPQHF
TRBJ1-2 - TRBV3-1/TRBV3-2 - TGTGCCAGCAGCCAGACCAGGGGCTCCTATGGCTACACCTTC CASSQTRGSYGYTF
TRBJ1-2 - TRBV3-1/TRBV3-2 TRBD1 TGTGCCAGCAGCCAAGCCCCCCCGACAGGGGTCAACTATGGCTACACCTTC CASSQAPPTGVNYGYTF
TRBJ1-2 - TRBV19 TRBD1 TGTGCCAGTAGTACCGACAGGGGGCAAGGCTACACCTTC CASSTDRGQGYTF
TRBJ1-3 - TRBV7-3 TRBD1 TGTGCCAGCAGCTTACAGGGGGCCTCTGGAAACACCATATATTTT CASSLQGASGNTIYF
TRBJ2-3 - TRBV27 TRBD2 TGTGCCAGCAGTTTAGGGACTAGCGGGAGTGATACGCAGTATTTT CASSLGTSGSDTQYF
TRBJ1-5 - TRBV2 - TGTGCCAGCAGTGGTCAGGGTCATCAGCCCCAGCATTTT CASSGQGHQPQHF
TRBJ2-2 many TRBV6-4 - TGTGCCAGCAAAGAGGGCGGGGACACCGGGGAGCTGTTTTTT CASKEGGDTGELFF
TRBJ2-1 - TRBV6-6 TRBD2 TGTGCCAGCAGTAAGGGACTAGCGCTCTACAATGAGCAGTTCTTC CASSKGLALYNEQFF
TRBJ1-2 - TRBV7-9 - TGTGCCAGCAGCTCGACAGTTAACTATGGCTACACCTTC CASSSTVNYGYTF
TRBJ2-7 - TRBV11-2 TRBD1 TGTGCCAGCAGCTTAGTAGGGACAGGGCCATACGAGCAGTACTTC CASSLVGTGPYEQYF
TRBJ1-1 - TRBV4-1 - TGCGCCAGCATCCCAAGCCTGAACACTGAAGCTTTCTTT CASIPSLNTEAFF
TRBJ2-2 - TRBV9 - TGTGCCAGCAGCGCAGGGGACACCGGGGAGCTGTTTTTT CASSAGDTGELFF
TRBJ1-2 few TRBV28 TRBD1 TGTGCCAGCGGGACAGGGCCTAACTATGGCTACACCTTC CASGTGPNYGYTF
TRBJ1-2 - TRBV9 - TGTGCCAGCAGCGTAGAATCGCAGGGCCACTATGGCTACACCTTC CASSVESQGHYGYTF
TRBJ1-5 - TRBV27 TRBD1 TGTGCCAGCAGTTTAGAGGACAGGGGGCGCGGAGGCAAGCCCCAGCATTTT CASSLEDRGRGGKPQHF
TRBJ1-1 - TRBV6-5 TRBD1 TGTGCCAGCAGGGGACAGCTGAACACTGAAGCTTTCTTT CASRGQLNTEAFF
TRBJ1-1 - TRBV6-5 TRBD1 TGTGCCAGCACTACGGACAGGAGTCTGAACACTGAAGCTTTCTTT CASTTDRSLNTEAFF
TRBJ2-1 once TRBV27 - TGTGCCAGCAGTTTCTGGAAGGGGGATGAGCAGTTCTTC CASSFWKGDEQFF
TRBJ1-1 - TRBV19 TRBD1 TGCGCCAGTAGTACCAGGACAGGCGGTAGGACTGAAGCTTTCTTT CASSTRTGGRTEAFF
TRBJ1-2 - TRBV6-4 TRBD1 TGTGCCAGCAGTGAAACACAGGGGGCGAGCTATGGCTACACCTTC CASSETQGASYGYTF
TRBJ1-3 few TRBV9 TRBD1 TGTGCCAGCAGCGAACAGGGGATCTCTGGAAACACCATATATTTT CASSEQGISGNTIYF
TRBJ2-5 once TRBV11-3 - TGTGCCAGCAGCTTAACACATGGGGCGGTCGAGACCCAGTACTTC CASSLTHGAVETQYF
TRBJ1-2 - TRBV9 TRBD1 TGTGCCAGCAGCACCTCGACAGGGTATGGCTACACCTTC CASSTSTGYGYTF
TRBJ2-2 - TRBV9 TRBD1 TGTGCCAGCACCCCTTACAGGGGAACCGGGGAGCTGTTTTTT CASTPYRGTGELFF